Sequencing of this T cell receptor beta chain was carried out in a study of blood T cells in healthy people across ages. General study points: Diversity of TCR beta per million T cells declined in a roughly linear way with age.

Per the germline V gene, CDR1 is SEHNR and CDR2 is FQNEAQ (reference sequence). Trimming pared 4 bases from V and 3 bases from J, leaving 6 bases between. The CDR3 is 12 residues long. Using a J-beta primer mix together with a sample-barcoded 5' primer, a second PCR was run for roughly 6 to 12 cycles. Unique molecular identifiers of 12 random nucleotides labeled each cDNA. Per sample, CDR3-containing paired-end reads numbered at least 2.5 million. A single record per CDR3 protein comes from TCRdb applying MiXCR to the 5' RACE reads. The data contain roughly 800,000 distinct CDR3 sequences, about 62% of them singletons. Drawing of peripheral blood yielded about 10 milliliters from each donor. This clonotype appeared a single time. Its specificity is not known.

J is TRBJ1-2 and V is TRBV7-9; no clear D gene. The TCR comes from a young man in good health. Sequenced material: blood. Here the CDR3 reads CASSSMDYGYTF. The CDR3 DNA follows: TGTGCCAGCAGCTCTATGGACTATGGCTACACCTTC.